The 22 T cell receptor beta chains below come from one sample, sequenced in a study of regulatory T cells in long-lasting Graves disease (dated by TCRdb to about 2021). Preparation of the library involved multiplex PCR. Sequencing instrument: Illumina HiSeq 4000. To build TCR beta libraries, CDR3 regions were amplified by Arm-PCR using iRepertoire HTBI primers. TCRdb redid the processing of the public reads, applying fastp at Q25 and MiXCR, and retained in-frame beta chains. Each record represents a unique CDR3 protein, reported with the most common genes and DNA among its rows. This sample holds hundreds of thousands of distinct CDR3 sequences; 16% were observed only once. About 17% of the sample comes from the top ten. This specimen's time point label, per the study, means: newly diagnosed GD, antithyroid drugs for less than 3 months. For both TCR sequencing and RNA sequencing, RNA was extracted from PBMCs using TRIzol.

These data were likewise used in another study, on T cells in Graves' hyperthyroidism and ophthalmopathy.

Specimen: peripheral blood mononuclear cells (PBMCs), collected at new diagnosis, from a patient treated with antithyroid drugs. The receptors here all came from a woman in her 30s with Graves disease. Donor details come from another sample of the same person, matched by shared clones.

The table lists this clonotype with many counts. The CDR3 sequence: CASSLGRGYNEQFF. The CDR3 DNA is TGTGCCAGCAGTTTGGGTCGAGGATACAATGAGCAGTTCTTC. This sequence joins TRBV28 and TRBJ2-1; D unresolved. V dropped 3 bases and J dropped 4 bases, with 10 bases sitting between them. This CDR3 spans 14 amino acids. The V gene's germline CDR1 is MDHEN and CDR2 SYDVKM.

This clonotype was found many times. The J gene is TRBJ1-1, the V gene TRBV7-9, with TRBD1 as a possible D gene (5 bases). Trimming pared 3 bases from V and 4 bases from J, leaving 18 bases between. Per the germline V gene, CDR1 is SEHNR and CDR2 is FQNEAQ (reference sequence). The CDR3 is made up of 16 amino acids. CDR3 sequence: CASSFPAKGSGTEAFF. CDR3 sequence (DNA): TGTGCCAGCAGCTTCCCGGCGAAGGGGTCCGGCACTGAAGCTTTCTTT.

The rearrangement uses TRBV30 and TRBJ1-4, with 9 bases identical to TRBD1. The CDR3 is made up of 14 amino acids. V lost 3 bases and J lost 8; bases outside the gene matches: 7. Germline V gene lookup returns CDR1 GTSNPN and CDR2 SVGIG (reference sequence). CDR3 nucleotide sequence: TGTGCCTGGAGAACCGGGACAGGGCCAGAAAAACTGTTTTTT. As protein: CAWRTGTGPEKLFF.

This clonotype was detected ten times or more. This chain connects TRBV5-1 to TRBJ1-1; 9 nucleotides align to TRBD1. The V and J ends lost 4 bases and 4 bases, in that order; junction bases with no gene match: 8. CDR1 and CDR2 from the germline V gene are SGHRS and YFSETQ. The CDR3 has 15 residues. The CDR3 region is CASSPDRGWSTEAFF. Written as DNA, the CDR3 is TGCGCCAGCAGCCCGGACAGGGGATGGAGCACTGAAGCTTTCTTT.

The CDR3 protein is CASSLGPGVNEQYF. CDR3 bases: TGTGCCAGCAGCCTGGGTCCAGGGGTCAACGAGCAGTACTTC. V is TRBV5-5 and J is TRBJ2-7; D possibly corresponds to TRBD1 (6 bases). V was cut by 4 bases and J by 5 bases, with 16 bases left in between. Germline CDR1 and CDR2: SGHKS and YYEKEE (reference sequence). There are 14 residues in the CDR3.

About this clonotype itself: It is likely a read error, because the conserved phenylalanine at the end of the CDR3 is missing. The chain uses TRBV30 and TRBJ1-5; no reliable D call. Trimming removed 3 bases at V and 4 bases at J, with 7 bases between. Germline assignment: CDR1 GTSNPN and CDR2 SVGIG (reference sequence). The CDR3 sequence is 12 residues long. The CDR3 DNA reads TGTGCCTGGAGACACGGAAATCAGCCCCAGCATCTT. Protein product: CAWRHGNQPQHL.

This clonotype was seen only a few times. V gene TRBV20-1 combines with J gene TRBJ2-2; TRBD1 might be the D (6 bases). Between the trimmed V and J ends, which lost 7 bases and 7 bases, there was a span of 13 bases. The germline gives CDR1 DFQATT, CDR2 SNEGSKA (reference sequence). This CDR3 spans 12 amino acids. The CDR3 is CSGTQGVGELFF. CDR3 DNA: TGCAGTGGAACACAGGGAGTCGGGGAGCTGTTTTTT.

The V and J genes are TRBV5-1 and TRBJ2-3; TRBD2 matches 9 bases. This CDR3 spans 14 amino acids. The V gene's germline CDR1 is SGHRS and CDR2 YFSETQ. The V and J ends lost 5 bases and 2 bases, in that order; junction bases with no gene match: 3. The CDR3 region is CASRQRGDTDTQYF. The CDR3 coding sequence is TGCGCCAGCAGACAGCGGGGGGACACAGATACGCAGTATTTT.

This clonotype was seen ten or more times. The DNA of the CDR3 is TGTGCCACCAGCAATAGGGGAGGGGCATACTCACCCCTCCACTTT. This translates into CATSNRGGAYSPLHF. The V and J genes are TRBV15 and TRBJ1-6; D perhaps matches TRBD1 (5 bases). The length of the CDR3 is 15 residues. CDR1 and CDR2 (germline): LNHNV, YYDKDF (reference sequence). The V and J ends lost 4 bases and 10 bases respectively, with 17 bases between them.

This clonotype was detected only a few times. The chain combines TRBV6-1 with TRBJ2-2, with 7 bases lining up with TRBD1. There are 15 residues in the CDR3. V gave up 6 bases and J gave up 5 bases; unmatched junction bases: 9. The germline V gene has CDR1 MNHNS and CDR2 SASEGT. The CDR3 sequence is CASSAARQGTGELFF. The CDR3 coding sequence is TGTGCCAGCAGCGCCGCACGACAGGGAACCGGGGAGCTGTTTTTT.

The chain links TRBV24-1 to TRBJ2-3; D is undetermined. The V gene lost 2 bases and the J gene lost 9 bases, with 17 bases spanning the gap. The CDR3 covers 15 residues. Germline values: CDR1 KGHDR, CDR2 SFDVKD. In DNA form, the CDR3 reads TGTGCCACCAGTGATTCCGGGTTGGGAACGAAGACGCAGTATTTT. Translating gives CATSDSGLGTKTQYF.

The chain is built from TRBV3-1 and TRBJ2-5; 13 positions match TRBD2. The ends lost 4 bases at V and 5 bases at J; junction bases unmatched: 7. The CDR3 runs to 16 residues. The V gene's germline CDR1 is LGHDT and CDR2 YNNKEL (reference sequence). CDR3 sequence: CASSLGLAGIRETQYF. CDR3 in DNA: TGTGCCAGCAGCCTGGGACTAGCGGGAATCAGGGAGACCCAGTACTTC.

In its sample, this clonotype was seen a few times. The chain uses TRBV3-1 and TRBJ1-2, with D uncertain. The CDR3 runs 13 residues. Germline V gene data show CDR1 as LGHDT and CDR2 as YNNKEL (reference sequence). V gave up 2 bases and J gave up 8 bases, with 12 bases separating them. The CDR3 DNA follows: TGTGCCAGCAGCCAAAACAGTGGAGGGGGCTACACCTTC. Its protein is CASSQNSGGGYTF.

The chain uses TRBV20-1 and TRBJ2-3; TRBD1 is a possible D gene (6 bases). The V gene lost 0 bases and the J gene lost 3 bases, with 13 bases spanning the gap. Looked up from germline, CDR1 is DFQATT and CDR2 is SNEGSKA (reference sequence). This CDR3 has 15 amino acids. The CDR3 coding sequence is TGCAGTGCTAGAGATCATTTGAGGGGGACAGATACGCAGTATTTT. It is translated as CSARDHLRGTDTQYF.

The J gene is TRBJ2-7, the V gene TRBV24-1; possible D gene TRBD2, 6 bases. Germline CDR1 KGHDR, CDR2 SFDVKD. Trimming removed 6 bases at V and 2 bases at J, with 16 bases between. The CDR3 extends over 15 amino acids. The CDR3 nucleotides read TGTGCCACCAGTCAATCCGGGACTCAAACCTACGAGCAGTACTTC. Translation gives CATSQSGTQTYEQYF.

This rearrangement joins TRBV14 to TRBJ2-3; D might be TRBD1 or TRBD2, each matching 5 bases. Trimming pared 1 base from V and 4 bases from J, leaving 21 bases between. CDR1 and CDR2 (germline): SGHDN, FVKESK. The CDR3 length is 18 residues. The CDR3 region is CASSQAPGRLMGADTQYF. The CDR3 DNA reads TGTGCCAGCAGCCAAGCCCCCGGACGGTTAATGGGGGCAGATACGCAGTATTTT.

This clonotype was detected a few times. V and J are TRBV12-3 or TRBV12-4 and TRBJ2-2; a possible D gene is TRBD1 (5 bases). The CDR3 has 18 amino acids. With 6 bases removed from V and 4 bases from J, the gap between germline ends came to 24 bases. This CDR3 is CASSPWGLPPRGTGELFF. CDR3 bases: TGTGCCAGCAGCCCCTGGGGCTTACCCCCAAGGGGCACCGGGGAGCTGTTTTTT.

A remark on this clonotype: A much larger clone lies a single base off, so this may be a read error. The rearrangement links TRBV3-1 to TRBJ2-1, with no clear D. CDR1 is LGHDT, CDR2 YNNKEL, per germline (reference sequence). The CDR3 covers 14 residues. The germline V and J ends were trimmed by 5 bases and 7 bases, with 15 bases remaining between them. The CDR3: CASSGRAAQNEQFF. CDR3 DNA sequence: TGTGCCAGCAGCGGACGGGCCGCACAGAATGAGCAGTTCTTC.

This chain connects TRBV10-1 to TRBJ1-1, with D unclear. The CDR3 has 14 amino acids. Germline lookup yields CDR1 WNHNN and CDR2 SYGVQD (reference sequence). V lost 0 bases, J lost 7 bases, and 12 bases lay in between. Here the CDR3 DNA reads TGCGCCAGCAGTGAGTCGAACGGCCAGAATGAAGCTTTCTTT. Protein: CASSESNGQNEAFF.

The gene calls are TRBV2 and TRBJ2-1, with TRBD2 identical over 9 bases. The CDR3 loop spans 11 amino acids. Unmatched junction bases numbered 1, after V lost 6 bases and J lost 10 bases. Germline CDR1 and CDR2: SNHLY and FYNNEI. The CDR3 loop is CASRAGGEQFF. Here the CDR3 DNA reads TGTGCCAGCAGAGCGGGAGGAGAGCAGTTCTTC.

This chain connects TRBV29-1 to TRBJ2-4; D gene ambiguous. This CDR3 spans 15 amino acids. CDR1 is SQVTM and CDR2 is ANQGSEA in the germline V gene. Trimming stripped 5 bases from V and 0 bases from J, with 14 bases between. The DNA of the CDR3 is TGCAGCGTTCTCCACGAAAGGCTAGCCAAAAACATTCAGTACTTC. Protein: CSVLHERLAKNIQYF.

CDR3 in amino acids: CASSQRTGIYEQYF. DNA for the CDR3: TGTGCCAGCAGCCAACGGACCGGGATCTACGAGCAGTACTTC. The chain employs TRBV7-2 and TRBJ2-7; D is perhaps TRBD2 (5 bases). The CDR3 consists of 14 residues. CDR1 SGHTA and CDR2 FQGNSA come from the germline V gene. V dropped 5 bases and J dropped 3 bases, with 14 bases sitting between them.